This passage covers 16 T cell receptor beta chains from one sample sequenced in a study of blood T cell repertoires in COVID-19. Some clones are missing from TCRdb's copy, which holds only in-frame ones; the method was immunoSEQ multiplex PCR. Of roughly 43,000 clones in the sample, about nine tenths are singletons; the top ten hold roughly 7.6%. The source material was peripheral blood. The receptors come from a man aged 60 to 75 with active COVID-19.

This rearrangement joins TRBV7-3 to TRBJ2-1; D unclear. Trimming removed 5 bases at V and 9 bases at J, with 14 bases between. CDR3 size: 13 residues. Germline CDR1 SGHTA, CDR2 FQGTGA. The CDR3 nucleotides read TGTGCCAGCAGCGTGACAACACTCTCTGAGCAGTTCTTC. Translation: CASSVTTLSEQFF. The whole variable domain, remainder taken from reference TRBV7-3 and TRBJ2-1, is GAGVSQTPSNKVTEKGKYVELRCDPISGHTALYWYRQSLGQGPEFLIYFQGTGAADDSGLPNDRFFAVRPEGSVSTLKIQRTERGDSAVYLCASSVTTLSEQFFGPGTRLTVL.

This chain connects TRBV28 to TRBJ1-2; D may be TRBD1 (6 bases). V was pared by 2 bases and J by 0 bases, with 16 bases between. The CDR3 covers 17 residues. The germline CDR1 and CDR2 sequences are MDHEN and SYDVKM. The CDR3 DNA follows: TGTGCCAGCAGTTTAATCCCAGGGGCGGAGGCTAACTATGGCTACACCTTC. This encodes CASSLIPGAEANYGYTF.

The chain has TRBV18 and TRBJ2-7; tentative D call: TRBD2 (5 bases). The CDR3 is 12 residues long. Trimming took off 5 bases at V and 6 bases at J, with 11 bases between the two ends. CDR1 and CDR2 (germline): KGHSH, LQKENI. The CDR3 nucleotides are TGTGCCAGCTCATCCCTAGCCGCCGAGCAGTACTTC. This encodes CASSSLAAEQYF.

The V gene is TRBV25-1, the J gene TRBJ2-3; 7 bases agree with TRBD2. Germline assignment: CDR1 MGHDK and CDR2 SYGVNS. J gave up 1 base and V 3 bases, and 7 bases lay outside the gene matches. The CDR3 is made up of 16 amino acids. DNA of the CDR3: TGTGCCAGCAGTGATTCGAGCGGGGAACGCACAGATACGCAGTATTTT. Its protein product is CASSDSSGERTDTQYF.

This sequence joins TRBV4-3 and TRBJ2-3; 10 nucleotides line up with TRBD1. From germline, CDR1 is LGHNA and CDR2 YSLEER. The trim removed 5 bases at V and 6 bases at J, leaving 8 bases unmatched. The CDR3 extends over 15 amino acids. The CDR3 loop is CASSVGDRGYDTQYF. CDR3 bases: TGCGCCAGCAGCGTCGGGGACAGGGGTTACGATACGCAGTATTTT.

The V gene is TRBV5-5, the J gene TRBJ2-5, with D uncertain. The germline V gene has CDR1 SGHKS and CDR2 YYEKEE (reference sequence). V dropped 3 bases and J dropped 4 bases, with 13 bases sitting between them. This CDR3 spans 14 amino acids. The CDR3 spells CASSCDSLLETQYF. The DNA of the CDR3 is TGTGCCAGCAGCTGTGATTCACTGCTAGAGACCCAGTACTTC.

This sequence joins TRBV7-8 and TRBJ1-3; D gene ambiguous. Germline V lookup: CDR1 SGHVS, CDR2 FQNEAQ. V lost 3 bases, J lost 1 base, and 4 bases lay in between. The CDR3 extends over 13 amino acids. CDR3 amino acids: CASSFGSGNTIYF. CDR3 coding DNA: TGTGCCAGCAGCTTCGGGTCTGGAAACACCATATATTTT.

The chain employs TRBV2 and TRBJ2-2, with D possibly TRBD1 on 5 matching bases. Germline V gives CDR1 SNHLY, CDR2 FYNNEI. The CDR3 runs 13 residues. With 6 bases removed from V and 6 bases from J, the gap between germline ends came to 11 bases. DNA of the CDR3: TGTGCCAGCAGGAACAGGTTAGCCGGGGAGCTGTTTTTT. Encoded protein: CASRNRLAGELFF.

This chain connects TRBV6-5 to TRBJ1-1; 7 bases fit TRBD1. The ends lost 5 bases at V and 4 bases at J; junction bases unmatched: 4. Germline assignment: CDR1 MNHEY and CDR2 SVGAGI. There are 13 residues in the CDR3. The CDR3 region has the DNA TGTGCCAGCAGTCTTGGACAGGTCACTGAAGCTTTCTTT. Its protein product is CASSLGQVTEAFF.

This clone is a singleton in its sample. The J gene is TRBJ1-1, the V gene TRBV7-9, with TRBD1 as a possible D gene (6 bases). CDR1 and CDR2 (germline): SEHNR, FQNEAQ (reference sequence). The CDR3 totals 13 residues. The V end was cut by 2 bases, the J end by 3 bases, with 7 bases between. CDR3 in amino acids: CASSLRQDTEAFF. In DNA form, the CDR3 reads TGTGCCAGCAGCTTACGACAGGACACTGAAGCTTTCTTT.

The chain carries TRBV6-5 and TRBJ2-7; 10 bases are shared with TRBD1. Germline CDR1 is MNHEY and CDR2 is SVGAGI. There are 14 residues in the CDR3. V lost 5 bases to trimming and J lost 2 bases; unmatched junction nucleotides: 3. The CDR3 sequence: CASSQGQGTYEQYF. CDR3 sequence (DNA): TGTGCCAGCAGTCAGGGACAGGGGACCTACGAGCAGTACTTC.

V usage is TRBV20-1 and J usage is TRBJ2-5; TRBD2 agrees at 10 bases. The CDR3 has 15 amino acids. V dropped 3 bases and J dropped 2; count of bases not matched to a gene: 6. Germline CDR1 and CDR2: DFQATT and SNEGSKA (reference sequence). CDR3 loop: CSASSPSGRQETQYF. DNA for the CDR3: TGCAGTGCTAGTTCGCCTAGCGGGAGACAAGAGACCCAGTACTTC.

The chain uses TRBV4-1 and TRBJ2-1; D might be TRBD2 (6 bases). Trimming pared 0 bases from V and 2 bases from J, leaving 14 bases between. Germline assignment: CDR1 MGHRA and CDR2 YSYEKL. The CDR3 has 17 residues. The CDR3 loop is CASSQDLVAAAYNEQFF. The CDR3 nucleotides are TGCGCCAGCAGCCAAGATTTAGTAGCGGCGGCCTACAATGAGCAGTTCTTC.

The chain combines TRBV7-2 with TRBJ2-7; TRBD2 matches at 10 bases. Germline CDR1 reads SGHTA; CDR2 reads FQGNSA. The CDR3 spans 15 residues. V lost 5 bases to trimming and J lost 6 bases; unmatched junction nucleotides: 10. The CDR3 loop reads CASSAVFSGRSEQYF. The CDR3 region has the DNA TGTGCCAGCAGCGCCGTGTTTAGCGGGAGGAGCGAGCAGTACTTC.

The chain uses TRBV19 and TRBJ2-4, with TRBD1 matching 7 bases. The V and J ends lost 6 bases and 1 base, in that order; junction bases with no gene match: 6. The length of the CDR3 is 15 residues. CDR1 LNHDA and CDR2 SQIVND come from the germline V gene (reference sequence). The CDR3 DNA reads TGTGCCAGTAGCCCGGACAGGAGGGCCAAAAACATTCAGTACTTC. Its translation is CASSPDRRAKNIQYF.

The rearrangement joins TRBV4-2 to TRBJ2-7; D may be TRBD2 (5 bases). CDR3 length equals 17 residues. Germline-derived CDR1 and CDR2 are LGHNA and YNFKEQ. V was trimmed by 0 bases and J by 1 base, leaving 16 bases between them. The chain's CDR3 is CASSQEITGGSSYEQYF. CDR3 coding DNA: TGTGCCAGCAGCCAAGAAATAACGGGCGGGTCATCCTACGAGCAGTACTTC.